These 30 T cell receptor beta chains came from one sample sequenced in a study of CD8 T cells in Susac syndrome. RNA totalling roughly 0.45 to 1 ug underwent reverse transcription with random hexamers. TCRdb re-derived calls from the immunoSEQ multiplex PCR reads in MiXCR, one entry per CDR3 protein. The sample lists a few hundred thousand distinct CDR3 sequences; approximately 85% were seen once. The source material was CD8+ T cells from PBMCs. Source of these receptors: a human donor with multiple sclerosis.

The chain joins TRBV6-4 to TRBJ1-3; D perhaps matches TRBD1 (5 bases). The CDR3 sequence is 16 residues long. Trimming took 3 bases from V and 4 from J, leaving 16 bases between them. The germline V gene has CDR1 MRHNA and CDR2 SNTAGT. CDR3 residues: CASSESSRDSGNTIYF. The DNA for the CDR3 is TGTGCCAGCAGTGAGAGCTCCCGGGACTCAGGAAACACCATATATTTT.

This clonotype was counted a single time. The V and J genes are TRBV4-1 and TRBJ1-3; D perhaps matches TRBD1 (5 bases). Germline CDR1 reads MGHRA; CDR2 reads YSYEKL. Trimming took off 1 base at V and 0 bases at J, with 7 bases between the two ends. The CDR3 spans 15 residues. CDR3 nucleotide sequence: TGCGCCAGCAGCCAAGGGGGGATCTCTGGAAACACCATATATTTT. Amino acid sequence: CASSQGGISGNTIYF.

V and J are TRBV27 and TRBJ1-3, with D perhaps TRBD1 (5 bases). Germline CDR1 reads MNHEY; CDR2 reads SMNVEV (reference sequence). There are 14 residues in the CDR3. The V and J ends lost 5 bases and 4 bases respectively, with 12 bases between them. CDR3 amino acids: CASSPGDLGNTIYF. CDR3 DNA sequence: TGTGCCAGCAGTCCGGGGGATTTAGGAAACACCATATATTTT.

A single count supports this clonotype. The chain has TRBV5-1 and TRBJ2-7; 10 nucleotides align to TRBD1. From germline, CDR1 is SGHRS and CDR2 YFSETQ. J lost 4 bases, V lost 4 bases, and 5 bases had no gene match. The CDR3 has 14 amino acids. CDR3 region: CASSLGTGEYEQYF. CDR3 sequence (DNA): TGCGCCAGCAGCCTCGGGACAGGGGAGTACGAGCAGTACTTC.

This clonotype was seen a handful of times. J is TRBJ1-5 and V is TRBV30, with 9 bases fitting TRBD1. From germline, CDR1 is GTSNPN and CDR2 SVGIG (reference sequence). V lost 2 bases and J lost 4; bases outside the gene matches: 3. The CDR3 covers 14 residues. Here the CDR3 reads CAWSLGTGNQPQHF. The CDR3, as DNA: TGTGCCTGGAGTTTAGGGACAGGGAATCAGCCCCAGCATTTT.

V and J are TRBV5-5 and TRBJ1-5, with 9 positions matching TRBD1. V lost 4 bases, J lost 4 bases, and 12 bases stayed unmatched. Germline CDR1 reads SGHKS; CDR2 reads YYEKEE (reference sequence). The CDR3 consists of 17 residues. The CDR3 reads CASSPYLTGTGNQPQHF. The CDR3 coding sequence is TGTGCCAGCAGCCCTTACCTGACCGGGACAGGGAATCAGCCCCAGCATTTT.

This chain joins TRBV5-6 and TRBJ1-2; D ambiguous. Trimming pared 4 bases from V and 8 bases from J, leaving 12 bases between. This CDR3 region has 12 residues. CDR1 and CDR2 (germline): SGHDT, YYEEEE. The CDR3 protein is CASSGERGGYTF. CDR3 DNA sequence: TGTGCCAGCAGCGGGGAAAGAGGAGGCTACACCTTC.

This clonotype was detected only a few times. The V gene is TRBV5-4, the J gene TRBJ2-6, with a possible D match to TRBD2 (5 bases). The CDR3 sequence is 14 residues long. The germline CDR1 and CDR2 sequences are SGHNT and YYREEE (reference sequence). V lost 3 bases and J lost 4, with 8 bases in between. This CDR3 is CASSWESGANVLTF. The CDR3 DNA reads TGTGCCAGCAGCTGGGAGTCAGGGGCCAACGTCCTGACTTTC. Based on the CDR3 plus reference TRBV5-4 and TRBJ2-6, the full variable domain is ETGVTQSPTHLIKTRGQQVTLRCSSQSGHNTVSWYQQALGQGPQFIFQYYREEENGRGNFPPRFSGLQFPNYSSELNVNALELDDSALYLCASSWESGANVLTFGAGSRLTVL.

V and J are TRBV20-1 and TRBJ1-1; D is uncertain. CDR1 and CDR2 from the germline V gene are DFQATT and SNEGSKA (reference sequence). This CDR3 is built from 11 residues. V was clipped by 3 bases and J by 3 bases, with 5 bases between them. DNA for the CDR3: TGCAGTGCTAGGTCTTACACTGAAGCTTTCTTT. This gives the protein CSARSYTEAFF.

Notes on this clonotype: The junction differs from germline at one of its ends, possibly a read error. The chain joins TRBV18 to TRBJ1-6; 8 bases line up with TRBD1. In germline, CDR1 is KGHSH, CDR2 LQKENI. The CDR3 totals 18 residues. The CDR3 spells CASSSPTGDSSYNSPLHF. The CDR3 region has the DNA TGTGCCAGCTCATCACCGACAGGGGACAGCTCCTATAATTCACCCCTCCACTTT.

The chain joins TRBV4-1 to TRBJ1-5, with 9 positions matching TRBD1. The germline V gene has CDR1 MGHRA and CDR2 YSYEKL. The CDR3 loop spans 17 amino acids. V was clipped by 0 bases and J by 0 bases; unmatched bases: 3. The CDR3 nucleotides are TGCGCCAGCAGCCAAGAAGGGACAGGGCTTAGCAATCAGCCCCAGCATTTT. It yields the protein CASSQEGTGLSNQPQHF.

The chain joins TRBV5-1 to TRBJ2-1; D is perhaps TRBD1 (6 bases). CDR3 length: 16 amino acids. Germline V gene sequence: CDR1 SGHRS, CDR2 YFSETQ. The V gene lost 0 bases and the J gene lost 1 base, with 11 bases spanning the gap. CDR3 sequence reads: CASSLDRVWSYNEQFF. The DNA for the CDR3 is TGCGCCAGCAGCTTGGACAGGGTATGGTCCTACAATGAGCAGTTCTTC. The full variable domain, in which reference TRBV5-1 and TRBJ2-1 provide the parts outside the CDR3, is KAGVTQTPRYLIKTRGQQVTLSCSPISGHRSVSWYQQTPGQGLQFLFEYFSETQRNKGNFPGRFSGRQFSNSRSEMNVSTLELGDSALYLCASSLDRVWSYNEQFFGPGTRLTVL.

This sequence joins TRBV29-1 and TRBJ2-7, with 10 bases identical to TRBD2. Germline values: CDR1 SQVTM, CDR2 ANQGSEA. The CDR3 is 16 residues long. The V segment lost 4 bases and the J segment 7 bases; nucleotides outside the gene matches: 16. CDR3 nucleotide sequence: TGCAGCGTTGTGGCGGGCCTAGCGGGGGCCCTAGAGGAGCAGTACTTC. Residues: CSVVAGLAGALEEQYF.

This chain uses TRBV7-9 with TRBJ1-2; tentative D call: TRBD1 (5 bases). Germline CDR1 SEHNR, CDR2 FQNEAQ (reference sequence). Trimming shortened V by 4 bases and J by 7 bases, and 13 bases separated the two germline ends. This CDR3 has 13 amino acids. CDR3 sequence reads: CASSSTGLGGYTF. The CDR3 coding sequence is TGTGCCAGCAGCTCTACAGGACTAGGTGGCTACACCTTC.

This chain uses TRBV2 with TRBJ1-1; 9 bases agree with TRBD1. The junction had 17 bases not matched to a gene; V was cut back by 4 bases and J by 5 bases. This CDR3 comprises 18 residues. The germline V gene has CDR1 SNHLY and CDR2 FYNNEI. Here the CDR3 reads CASSVGDRVVGKKTEAFF. CDR3 sequence (DNA): TGTGCCAGCAGTGTAGGGGACAGGGTGGTGGGAAAGAAAACTGAAGCTTTCTTT.

The rearrangement links TRBV15 to TRBJ1-6; D unclear. CDR3 length equals 15 residues. Germline values: CDR1 LNHNV, CDR2 YYDKDF (reference sequence). Trimming removed 7 bases from V and 0 bases from J, with 10 bases in between. The CDR3 protein is CATTRGSSYNSPLHF. CDR3 in DNA: TGTGCCACCACCCGTGGGAGCTCCTATAATTCACCCCTCCACTTT.

This clonotype appeared once. The chain is built from TRBV29-1 and TRBJ1-2; TRBD1 matches at 7 bases. CDR1 is SQVTM and CDR2 is ANQGSEA in the germline V gene. Losses at the gene ends were 3 bases for V and 1 base for J; bases not matched to a gene: 5. This CDR3 contains 14 residues. CDR3 in DNA: TGCAGCGTTGATTGGACAGGACATAACTATGGCTACACCTTC. Residues: CSVDWTGHNYGYTF.

The chain links TRBV11-1 to TRBJ2-4, with 13 positions matching TRBD2. The CDR3 has 23 amino acids. The germline CDR1 and CDR2 sequences are SGHAT and FQDESV (reference sequence). Trimming removed 5 bases from V and 8 bases from J; junction bases left unmatched: 30. CDR3 sequence reads: CASSREFSNLGLAGVVGLDIQYF. The CDR3 DNA sequence: TGTGCCAGCAGCCGTGAGTTCAGCAATCTTGGACTAGCGGGAGTAGTCGGGCTGGACATTCAGTACTTC.

The chain combines TRBV4-1 with TRBJ2-4; 11 bases match TRBD1. The CDR3 runs 17 residues. After removal of 1 base from V and 4 bases from J, the junction contained 6 bases not matched to a gene. The germline V gene has CDR1 MGHRA and CDR2 YSYEKL. Written as DNA, the CDR3 is TGCGCCAGCAGCCAAGTTATGGGACAGGGGGTTAAAAACATTCAGTACTTC. It yields the protein CASSQVMGQGVKNIQYF.

V is TRBV20-1 and J is TRBJ1-1; no clear D. V gave up 3 bases and J gave up 3 bases, with 17 bases separating them. The CDR3 extends over 15 amino acids. CDR1 and CDR2 (germline): DFQATT, SNEGSKA (reference sequence). CDR3 amino acids: CSARTVEGEHTEAFF. The CDR3 DNA reads as TGCAGTGCTAGGACCGTAGAAGGTGAGCACACTGAAGCTTTCTTT.

The chain links TRBV12-3 or TRBV12-4 to TRBJ2-7, with D perhaps matching TRBD1 or TRBD2 (5 bases each). The CDR3 is made up of 14 amino acids. V was trimmed by 6 bases and J by 0 bases, leaving 12 bases between them. CDR3: CASRPGTVSYEQYF. DNA of the CDR3: TGTGCCAGCAGACCCGGGACGGTCTCCTACGAGCAGTACTTC.

The chain uses TRBV29-1 and TRBJ2-2; no clear D. CDR3 length equals 13 residues. Germline CDR1 is SQVTM and CDR2 is ANQGSEA. V was clipped by 5 bases and J by 4 bases, with 11 bases between them. CDR3 region: CSVPTLGTGELFF. The CDR3 DNA sequence: TGCAGCGTTCCGACCCTGGGCACCGGGGAGCTGTTTTTT.

The chain uses TRBV9 and TRBJ2-2; TRBD1 matches 9 bases. Germline values: CDR1 SGDLS, CDR2 YYNGEE. This CDR3 comprises 14 residues. V lost 5 bases, J lost 6 bases, and 5 bases stayed unmatched. The CDR3: CASRGQGRAGELFF. In DNA, the CDR3 is TGTGCCAGCAGAGGACAGGGGAGAGCCGGGGAGCTGTTTTTT. The full variable domain, completed using reference TRBV9 and TRBJ2-2, is DSGVTQTPKHLITATGQRVTLRCSPRSGDLSVYWYQQSLDQGLQFLIQYYNGEERAKGNILERFSAQQFPDLHSELNLSSLELGDSALYFCASRGQGRAGELFFGEGSRLTVL.

The J gene is TRBJ1-6, the V gene TRBV5-4; the D gene is possibly TRBD1 (6 bases). Germline CDR1 and CDR2: SGHNT and YYREEE (reference sequence). The CDR3 extends over 16 amino acids. V was shortened by 4 bases and J by 5 bases, with 16 bases between the two germline ends. In nucleotides, the CDR3 is TGTGCCAGCAGCACCCCAGGGGTGGCCCATAATTCACCCCTCCACTTT. Translated, it gives CASSTPGVAHNSPLHF.

CDR3: CASSFQDPSGYEQYF. The CDR3 region has the DNA TGTGCCAGCAGCTTTCAGGACCCCTCTGGCTACGAGCAGTACTTC. V is TRBV7-9 and J is TRBJ2-7; D unclear. Trimming left V 3 bases short and J 3 bases short, with 15 bases between. Germline loops: CDR1 SEHNR, CDR2 FQNEAQ (reference sequence). This CDR3 comprises 15 residues.

The rearrangement links TRBV5-1 to TRBJ2-3; weak D call: TRBD1 (5 bases). Germline V gene sequence: CDR1 SGHRS, CDR2 YFSETQ. The CDR3 is made up of 14 amino acids. V was shortened by 6 bases and J by 6 bases, with 17 bases between the two germline ends. CDR3 nucleotide sequence: TGCGCCAGCACGACAGCCACCCTTGCGGATACGCAGTATTTT. It is translated as CASTTATLADTQYF.

The chain is built from TRBV27 and TRBJ2-3; D gene ambiguous. CDR1 is MNHEY, CDR2 SMNVEV, per germline (reference sequence). Between the trimmed V and J ends, which lost 5 bases and 0 bases, there was a span of 9 bases. CDR3 length: 14 residues. This CDR3 is CASSLTLSTDTQYF. CDR3 sequence (DNA): TGTGCCAGCAGTCTCACCCTTAGCACAGATACGCAGTATTTT.

As DNA, the CDR3 is TGTGCCAGCAGCATTTCTAGCGGGAGAGACACAGATACGCAGTATTTT. Its protein product is CASSISSGRDTDTQYF. The V gene is TRBV7-9, the J gene TRBJ2-3, with 10 bases lining up with TRBD2. The germline V gene has CDR1 SEHNR and CDR2 FQNEAQ (reference sequence). The CDR3 runs 16 residues. V lost 5 bases to trimming and J lost 2 bases; unmatched junction nucleotides: 7.

CDR3 sequence: CASSQRRPFEKLFF. The DNA of the CDR3 is TGTGCCAGCAGCCAACGGCGGCCCTTTGAAAAACTGTTTTTT. The chain employs TRBV14 and TRBJ1-4; no reliable D call. The CDR3 has 14 residues. Germline V gene data show CDR1 as SGHDN and CDR2 as FVKESK. Trimming took 2 bases from V and 7 from J, leaving 11 bases between them.

The chain employs TRBV19 and TRBJ2-7, with D hard to call. Deletions cut 5 bases from V and 0 bases from J, with 14 bases between. The germline V gene encodes CDR1 LNHDA and CDR2 SQIVND (reference sequence). This CDR3 comprises 15 residues. The chain's CDR3 is CASSFGTPGSYEQYF. The CDR3 bases are TGTGCCAGTAGTTTTGGAACGCCTGGCTCCTACGAGCAGTACTTC.